These 23 T cell receptor beta chains were all obtained from the same sample, sequenced in a study of tumor-infiltrating lymphocytes in localized non-small cell lung cancer. TCRdb's copy holds only in-frame clones and misses some; the assay was immunoSEQ multiplex PCR. This table holds around 3,200 clones, over 45% found once. The sequenced sample was uninvolved lung tissue not adjacent to the tumor. All receptors derive from a human donor with non-small cell lung cancer.

CDR3 in DNA: TGTGCCAGCAGTTTTAATTCCGGTGGGGTACAGGTGAACTCCTACGAGCAGTACTTC. It yields the protein CASSFNSGGVQVNSYEQYF. The V call is TRBV28, the J call TRBJ2-7; the D gene is possibly TRBD1 (5 bases). The germline V gene encodes CDR1 MDHEN and CDR2 SYDVKM. The length of the CDR3 is 19 residues. V dropped 3 bases and J dropped 0 bases, with 24 bases sitting between them. The full variable domain, with the rest looked up from reference TRBV28 and TRBJ2-7, is DVKVTQSSRYLVKRTGEKVFLECVQDMDHENMFWYRQDPGLGLRLIYFSYDVKMKEKGDIPEGYSVSREKKERFSLILESASTNQTSMYLCASSFNSGGVQVNSYEQYFGPGTRLTVT.

V usage is TRBV5-1 and J usage is TRBJ2-7; D could derive from TRBD1 or TRBD2 (7 bases each). The germline gives CDR1 SGHRS, CDR2 YFSETQ. The CDR3 is 16 amino acids. Trimming pared 4 bases from V and 2 bases from J, leaving 19 bases between. Here the CDR3 reads CASSPPGGAGPYEQYF. CDR3 sequence (DNA): TGCGCCAGCAGCCCTCCAGGGGGGGCTGGGCCCTACGAGCAGTACTTC.

In its sample, this clone ranks as medium-sized. The chain combines TRBV27 with TRBJ1-1; weak D call: TRBD1 (6 bases). V dropped 5 bases and J dropped 4 bases, with 17 bases sitting between them. This CDR3 comprises 15 residues. Germline lookup yields CDR1 MNHEY and CDR2 SMNVEV (reference sequence). The CDR3 region has the DNA TGTGCCAGCAGTCCACTCCCCGGCAGGGGCACTGAAGCTTTCTTT. This translates into CASSPLPGRGTEAFF.

This clone was seen once. The chain employs TRBV6-5 and TRBJ1-1; D is undetermined. This CDR3 contains 14 residues. The germline V gene has CDR1 MNHEY and CDR2 SVGAGI. Deletions cut 0 bases from V and 8 bases from J, with 13 bases between. The CDR3 sequence is CASSYSTMVGEAFF. CDR3 DNA: TGTGCCAGCAGTTACTCAACCATGGTAGGGGAAGCTTTCTTT.

The chain uses TRBV7-2 and TRBJ1-5; D gene unclear. CDR3 size: 15 residues. The germline V and J ends were trimmed by 5 bases and 6 bases, with 17 bases remaining between them. CDR1 is SGHTA, CDR2 FQGNSA, per germline. In DNA form, the CDR3 reads TGTGCCAGCAGCCCGTTAATGGGGTCTGGTCAGCCCCAGCATTTT. This codes for CASSPLMGSGQPQHF.

This clone was seen only a few times. The V gene is TRBV7-3, the J gene TRBJ1-1; possibly TRBD1 for D (5 bases). Germline V lookup: CDR1 SGHTA, CDR2 FQGTGA. This CDR3 comprises 15 residues. The germline V and J ends were trimmed by 5 bases and 6 bases, with 19 bases remaining between them. The CDR3 sequence: CASSPSGGKVAEAFF. Here the CDR3 DNA reads TGTGCCAGCAGCCCTTCCGGGGGGAAGGTCGCTGAAGCTTTCTTT.

The chain couples TRBV9 to TRBJ1-2, with D hard to call. This CDR3 contains 14 residues. The V end was cut by 0 bases, the J end by 4 bases, with 10 bases between. Germline lookup yields CDR1 SGDLS and CDR2 YYNGEE. In nucleotides, the CDR3 is TGTGCCAGCAGCGTAGTAGCGGGCGGCTATGGCTACACCTTC. As protein: CASSVVAGGYGYTF.

In this sample, this clone is large. The V call is TRBV5-6, the J call TRBJ1-2, with 10 bases lining up with TRBD1. V dropped 3 bases and J dropped 0; count of bases not matched to a gene: 5. This CDR3 spans 16 amino acids. The germline gives CDR1 SGHDT, CDR2 YYEEEE. In DNA, the CDR3 is TGTGCCAGCAGCTGGGAGGACAGGGGGACTAACTATGGCTACACCTTC. Amino acids: CASSWEDRGTNYGYTF. The variable domain in full, with the rest retrieved from reference TRBV5-6 and TRBJ1-2, is DAGVTQSPTHLIKTRGQQVTLRCSPKSGHDTVSWYQQALGQGPQFIFQYYEEEERQRGNFPDRFSGHQFPNYSSELNVNALLLGDSALYLCASSWEDRGTNYGYTFGSGTRLTVV.

By frequency in the sample, this clone is medium-sized. V gene TRBV6-4 combines with J gene TRBJ2-3; TRBD2 aligns across 9 bases. Germline CDR1 MRHNA, CDR2 SNTAGT. V gave up 0 bases and J gave up 4 bases; unmatched junction bases: 2. This CDR3 region has 15 residues. The CDR3 here is CASSDSSGGADTQYF. The CDR3 DNA follows: TGTGCCAGCAGTGACTCTAGCGGGGGCGCAGATACGCAGTATTTT.

This clone was seen once. An end of the junction differs from the germline gene, which may be a read error. V is TRBV29-1 and J is TRBJ1-4; 7 nucleotides line up with TRBD1. Germline lookup yields CDR1 SQVTM and CDR2 ANQGSEA. The CDR3 is made up of 15 amino acids. CDR3 residues: CSVDLSGQSNQKLFF. CDR3 in DNA: TGCAGCGTTGATTTGTCGGGACAGTCTAATCAAAAACTGTTTTTT.

The sample holds a few counts of this clone. The CDR3 here is CASSHLGTSGSSYEQYF. CDR3 coding DNA: TGTGCCAGCAGCCATCTCGGGACTAGCGGGTCCTCCTACGAGCAGTACTTC. The V gene is TRBV4-2, the J gene TRBJ2-7; 12 positions agree with TRBD2. The V gene's germline CDR1 is LGHNA and CDR2 YNFKEQ. The junction had 6 bases not matched to a gene; V was cut back by 3 bases and J by 0 bases. The CDR3 is 17 residues long.

This chain uses TRBV9 with TRBJ2-2; D is perhaps TRBD1 (7 bases). V was clipped by 6 bases and J by 6 bases, with 12 bases between them. The CDR3 covers 13 residues. The germline V gene has CDR1 SGDLS and CDR2 YYNGEE. CDR3 sequence (DNA): TGTGCCAGCACCCAGGGGGGTTCCGGGGAGCTGTTTTTT. Translation: CASTQGGSGELFF.

Only one count was recorded for this clone. The chain carries TRBV11-2 and TRBJ2-7, with D perhaps matching TRBD2 (6 bases). CDR3 length: 15 residues. V was cut by 8 bases and J by 0 bases, with 17 bases left in between. Germline lookup yields CDR1 SGHAT and CDR2 FQNNGV. This chain's CDR3 is CASGVEGYSSYEQYF. In nucleotides, the CDR3 is TGTGCCAGCGGGGTGGAGGGATATAGCTCCTACGAGCAGTACTTC. Together with reference TRBV11-2 and TRBJ2-7, the CDR3 gives the full variable domain: EAGVAQSPRYKIIEKRQSVAFWCNPISGHATLYWYQQILGQGPKLLIQFQNNGVVDDSQLPKDRFSAERLKGVDSTLKIQPAKLEDSAVYLCASGVEGYSSYEQYFGPGTRLTVT.

The rearrangement links TRBV7-8 to TRBJ1-1; D gene uncertain. The CDR3 extends over 15 amino acids. Germline lookup yields CDR1 SGHVS and CDR2 FQNEAQ. V gave up 7 bases and J gave up 1 base, with 16 bases separating them. Here the CDR3 DNA reads TGTGCCAGCACCCCAGGCGGGGTGGCGAACACTGAAGCTTTCTTT. Amino acids: CASTPGGVANTEAFF.

The rearrangement uses TRBV4-2 and TRBJ2-1; 8 positions match TRBD2. V lost 6 bases and J lost 0; bases outside the gene matches: 13. Germline V gives CDR1 LGHNA, CDR2 YNFKEQ. This CDR3 region has 18 residues. The CDR3 spells CASRQFTGGSFSYNEQFF. CDR3 DNA: TGTGCCAGCAGACAATTCACGGGAGGGTCGTTCTCCTACAATGAGCAGTTCTTC.

The chain combines TRBV6-5 with TRBJ2-7, with D hard to call. The ends were cut back, 6 bases at V and 3 bases at J, with 12 bases in the middle. CDR3 length equals 13 residues. CDR1 MNHEY and CDR2 SVGAGI come from the germline V gene. Here the CDR3 reads CASSRDTFYEQYF. The CDR3 DNA is TGTGCCAGCAGCAGAGACACCTTCTACGAGCAGTACTTC.

The CDR3 sequence: CASTLPGLAGDTDTQYF. CDR3 in DNA: TGTGCCAGCACCCTCCCCGGGCTAGCGGGGGACACAGATACGCAGTATTTT. J is TRBJ2-3 and V is TRBV7-8, with 10 bases matching TRBD2. J lost 2 bases, V lost 7 bases, and 12 bases had no gene match. The CDR3 runs 17 residues. Germline V gene data show CDR1 as SGHVS and CDR2 as FQNEAQ. The full variable domain, rest sourced from reference TRBV7-8 and TRBJ2-3, is GAGVSQSPRYKVAKRGQDVALRCDPISGHVSLFWYQQALGQGPEFLTYFQNEAQLDKSGLPSDRFFAERPEGSVSTLKIQRTQQEDSAVYLCASTLPGLAGDTDTQYFGPGTRLTVL.

The rearrangement links TRBV28 to TRBJ1-5, with 8 bases matching TRBD1. Germline CDR1 is MDHEN and CDR2 is SYDVKM. This CDR3 spans 14 amino acids. V was clipped by 6 bases and J by 7 bases; unmatched bases: 8. CDR3 region: CASSSGQGRQPQHF. The CDR3 DNA is TGTGCCAGCAGCTCTGGACAGGGCCGGCAGCCCCAGCATTTT.

This clone has more than one count but fewer than ten. V gene TRBV28 combines with J gene TRBJ2-3; D not resolved. The CDR3 spans 14 residues. Germline V CDR1 and CDR2: MDHEN, SYDVKM. V lost 5 bases and J lost 2, with 11 bases in between. CDR3 bases: TGTGCCAGCAGTCCCCCGAGGTTCACAGATACGCAGTATTTT. Residues: CASSPPRFTDTQYF.

This clone came up once. The chain uses TRBV9 and TRBJ1-2, with D possibly matching TRBD1 (6 bases). Trimming pared 4 bases from V and 0 bases from J, leaving 22 bases between. The CDR3 contains 18 residues. Germline CDR1 reads SGDLS; CDR2 reads YYNGEE. Written as DNA, the CDR3 is TGTGCCAGCAGCTATAATATAGCAACAGGGTCCTCTAACTATGGCTACACCTTC. Protein sequence: CASSYNIATGSSNYGYTF.

The chain links TRBV11-2 to TRBJ2-7; 12 positions match TRBD2. The ends lost 5 bases at V and 7 bases at J; junction bases unmatched: 6. Germline V gene data show CDR1 as SGHAT and CDR2 as FQNNGV. This CDR3 region has 14 residues. The chain's CDR3 is CASSPRLAGVEQYF. The CDR3 DNA follows: TGTGCCAGCAGCCCCCGACTAGCGGGAGTTGAGCAGTACTTC.

This clone counts as medium-sized. The chain carries TRBV5-5 and TRBJ1-1; D gene uncertain. CDR1 is SGHKS and CDR2 is YYEKEE in the germline V gene (reference sequence). The CDR3 has 13 amino acids. V lost 6 bases and J lost 0, with 9 bases in between. The CDR3 region has the DNA TGTGCCAGCAAGGAGGACCTGAACACTGAAGCTTTCTTT. Its protein product is CASKEDLNTEAFF.

This clone was picked up a small number of times. The chain combines TRBV9 with TRBJ2-7; 9 bases are a match to TRBD2. CDR1 and CDR2 from the germline V gene are SGDLS and YYNGEE. This CDR3 is built from 16 residues. V lost 0 bases, J lost 5 bases, and 9 bases stayed unmatched. As DNA, the CDR3 is TGTGCCAGCAGCGTAGGCGTTAGCGGGAGCCATAACGAGCAGTACTTC. Its translation is CASSVGVSGSHNEQYF.